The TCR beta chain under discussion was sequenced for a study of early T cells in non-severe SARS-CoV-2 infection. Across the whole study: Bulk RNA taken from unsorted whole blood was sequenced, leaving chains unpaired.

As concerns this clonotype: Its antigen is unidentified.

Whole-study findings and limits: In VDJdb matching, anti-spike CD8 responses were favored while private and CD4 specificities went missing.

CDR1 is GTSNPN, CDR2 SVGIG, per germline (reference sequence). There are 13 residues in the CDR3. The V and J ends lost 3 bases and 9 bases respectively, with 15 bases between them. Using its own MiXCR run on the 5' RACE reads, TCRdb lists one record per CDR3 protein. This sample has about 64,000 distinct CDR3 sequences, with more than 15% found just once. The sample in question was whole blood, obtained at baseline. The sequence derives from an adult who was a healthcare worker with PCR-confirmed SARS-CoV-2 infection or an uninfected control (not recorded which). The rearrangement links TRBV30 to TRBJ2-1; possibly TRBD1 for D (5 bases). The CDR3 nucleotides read TGTGCCTGGAGGCAGGGATCCAGAGTTGAGCAGTTCTTC. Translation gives CAWRQGSRVEQFF.